This T cell receptor beta chain stems from a study of T cells in Graves' hyperthyroidism and ophthalmopathy. Across the study: Peripheral blood was collected at initial diagnosis, before any treatment. General observations from the study: Most clonotypes expanded in thyroid above 0.001 were likewise present in blood. By a 13 V-J model, ophthalmopathy was set apart from stable hyperthyroidism.

Comments on this clonotype: Its antigen is not known.

TCR beta CDR3 regions were amplified from RNA transcripts. TCR CDR3 underwent first-round RT-PCR with the HTBI primer set. TCRdb reprocessed the multiplex PCR reads with MiXCR, giving one entry per CDR3 protein. The sample yields about 340,000 distinct CDR3 sequences, about 18% seen once. Patients were excluded for uncontrolled infection, other autoimmune disease, pregnancy or lactation. Germline V CDR1 and CDR2: LGHDT, YNNKEL (reference sequence). The V gene lost 3 bases and the J gene lost 0 bases, with 11 bases spanning the gap. There are 15 residues in the CDR3. Sequences were obtained from blood. The rearrangement joins TRBV3-1 to TRBJ1-2; TRBD1 is a possible D gene (5 bases). The clonotype comes from a woman between 45 and 65 years old with Graves' hyperthyroidism. CDR3 protein: CASSHLDRPNYGYTF. CDR3 in DNA: TGTGCCAGCAGCCACCTAGACAGACCTAACTATGGCTACACCTTC.